Listed below are T cell receptor beta chains from one sample, sequenced in a study of cytomegalovirus exposure and HLA in healthy donors. Assay used: immunoSEQ multiplex PCR; TCRdb lists only in-frame clones, some missing. The data hold a few hundred thousand clones, with over 80% observed a single time. Sequencing input: PBMCs. These receptors all stem from a woman aged 45-60 years in good health and CMV-seropositive. CDR3s include the opening cysteine and the closing phenylalanine or tryptophan. The order of the fields is CDR3 protein, CDR3 DNA, D gene, V gene, clone size, J gene. D genes are given only for firm matches. A row's size may be missing; if present it is once, few, many or a size class.

CDR3 protein: CASSELGGGEQFF
CDR3 DNA: TGTGCCAGCAGTGAATTAGGGGGCGGTGAGCAGTTCTTC
D gene: TRBD1
V gene: TRBV2
clone size: -
J gene: TRBJ2-1

CDR3 protein: CATSRDYRGTEAFF
CDR3 DNA: TGTGCCACCAGCAGAGATTACCGGGGCACTGAAGCTTTCTTT
D gene: -
V gene: TRBV15
clone size: -
J gene: TRBJ1-1

CDR3 protein: CASSLQPGQGYSYEQYF
CDR3 DNA: TGCGCCAGCAGCCTACAGCCGGGACAGGGGTACTCCTACGAGCAGTACTTC
D gene: TRBD1
V gene: TRBV5-1
clone size: -
J gene: TRBJ2-7

CDR3 protein: CAILFFYPTGELFF
CDR3 DNA: TGTGCCATCCTCTTTTTCTATCCCACCGGGGAGCTGTTTTTT
D gene: -
V gene: TRBV6-1
clone size: -
J gene: TRBJ2-2

CDR3 protein: CASSQGTGKLMNTEAFF
CDR3 DNA: TGTGCCAGCAGCCAGGGGACAGGAAAGTTAATGAACACTGAAGCTTTCTTT
D gene: TRBD1
V gene: TRBV5-6
clone size: few
J gene: TRBJ1-1

CDR3 protein: CASTRGQGYTEAFF
CDR3 DNA: TGTGCCAGCACGAGGGGGCAGGGTTACACTGAAGCTTTCTTT
D gene: TRBD1
V gene: TRBV6-5
clone size: once
J gene: TRBJ1-1

CDR3 protein: CAWSVHRTGEGYTF
CDR3 DNA: TGTGCCTGGAGTGTACATCGGACAGGGGAAGGCTACACCTTC
D gene: TRBD1
V gene: TRBV30
clone size: -
J gene: TRBJ1-2

CDR3 protein: CASSPAGTGYYGYTF
CDR3 DNA: TGTGCCAGCAGTCCAGCCGGGACAGGGTACTATGGCTACACCTTC
D gene: TRBD1
V gene: TRBV28
clone size: -
J gene: TRBJ1-2

CDR3 protein: CATTAGIYSGNTIYF
CDR3 DNA: TGCGCCACCACGGCGGGGATATATTCCGGAAACACCATATATTTT
D gene: -
V gene: TRBV4-1
clone size: -
J gene: TRBJ1-3

CDR3 protein: CASGGTGTNTEAFF
CDR3 DNA: TGTGCTAGTGGTGGCACAGGGACCAACACTGAAGCTTTCTTT
D gene: -
V gene: TRBV12-5
clone size: -
J gene: TRBJ1-1

CDR3 protein: CASSITRDRAPELRNQPQHF
CDR3 DNA: TGTGCCAGCAGCATTACCCGGGACAGGGCACCGGAACTTCGCAATCAGCCCCAGCATTTT
D gene: TRBD1
V gene: TRBV7-6
clone size: -
J gene: TRBJ1-5

CDR3 protein: CASSSGTGRYNEQFF
CDR3 DNA: TGCGCCAGCAGTTCGGGGACAGGGAGATACAATGAGCAGTTCTTC
D gene: TRBD1
V gene: TRBV5-1
clone size: -
J gene: TRBJ2-1

CDR3 protein: CASGRGGGTYSPLHF
CDR3 DNA: TGTGCCAGCGGTCGAGGGGGGGGTACGTATTCACCCCTCCACTTT
D gene: -
V gene: TRBV11-2
clone size: once
J gene: TRBJ1-6